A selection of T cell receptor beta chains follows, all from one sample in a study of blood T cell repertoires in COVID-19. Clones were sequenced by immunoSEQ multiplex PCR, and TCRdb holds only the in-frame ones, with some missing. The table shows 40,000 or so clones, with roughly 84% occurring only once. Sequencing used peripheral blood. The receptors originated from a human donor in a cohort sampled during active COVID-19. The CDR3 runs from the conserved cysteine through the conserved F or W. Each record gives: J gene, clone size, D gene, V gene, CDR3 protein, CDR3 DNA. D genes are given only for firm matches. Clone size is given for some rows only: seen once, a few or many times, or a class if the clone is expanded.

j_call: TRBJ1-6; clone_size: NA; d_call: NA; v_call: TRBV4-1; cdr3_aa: CASSQEGHPTGQNSPLHF; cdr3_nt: TGCGCCAGCAGCCAAGAGGGGCACCCGACGGGTCAGAATTCACCCCTCCACTTT
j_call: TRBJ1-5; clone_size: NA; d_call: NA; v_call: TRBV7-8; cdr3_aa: CASSNPLQGLSNQPQHF; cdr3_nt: TGTGCCAGCAGTAACCCCCTACAGGGTCTTAGCAATCAGCCCCAGCATTTT
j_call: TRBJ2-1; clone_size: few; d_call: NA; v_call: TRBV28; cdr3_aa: CASSRGYSYNEQFF; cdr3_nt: TGTGCCAGCTCCCGGGGGTACTCCTACAATGAGCAGTTCTTC
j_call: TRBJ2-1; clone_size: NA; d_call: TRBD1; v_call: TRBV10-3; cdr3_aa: CAISIDRENNEQFF; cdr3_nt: TGTGCCATCAGTATCGACAGGGAGAACAATGAGCAGTTCTTC
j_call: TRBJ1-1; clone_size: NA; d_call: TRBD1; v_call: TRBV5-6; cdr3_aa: CASALQGGNTEAFF; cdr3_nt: TGTGCCAGCGCCTTGCAGGGGGGAAACACTGAAGCTTTCTTT
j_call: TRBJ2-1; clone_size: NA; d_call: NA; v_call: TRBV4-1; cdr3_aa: CASSQGEVAPDNEQFF; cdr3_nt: TGCGCCAGCAGCCAAGGGGAGGTAGCGCCCGACAATGAGCAGTTCTTC
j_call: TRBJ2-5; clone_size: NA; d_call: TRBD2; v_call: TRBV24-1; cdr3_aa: CATSDPGLAGGPETQYF; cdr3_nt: TGTGCCACCAGTGACCCCGGACTAGCGGGGGGGCCAGAGACCCAGTACTTC
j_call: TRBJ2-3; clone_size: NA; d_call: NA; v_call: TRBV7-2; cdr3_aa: CASSLGTLSTDTQYF; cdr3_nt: TGTGCCAGCAGCTTGGGGACTCTAAGCACAGATACGCAGTATTTT
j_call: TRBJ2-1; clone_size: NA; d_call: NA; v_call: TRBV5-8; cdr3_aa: CASSRLGQTNYNEQFF; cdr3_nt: TGTGCCAGCAGCCGCCTCGGACAGACAAACTACAATGAGCAGTTCTTC
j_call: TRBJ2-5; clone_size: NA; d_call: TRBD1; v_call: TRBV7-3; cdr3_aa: CASSQGQGVQETQYF; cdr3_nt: TGTGCCAGCAGTCAAGGACAGGGGGTACAAGAGACCCAGTACTTC
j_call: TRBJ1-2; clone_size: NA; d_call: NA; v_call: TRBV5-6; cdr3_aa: CASSSQGGGLYGYTF; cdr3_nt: TGTGCCAGCAGCTCCCAAGGAGGCGGGCTCTATGGCTACACCTTC
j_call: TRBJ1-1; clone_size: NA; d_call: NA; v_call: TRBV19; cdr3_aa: CASSIERGTNTEAFF; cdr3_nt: TGTGCCAGTAGTATAGAAAGGGGTACGAACACTGAAGCTTTCTTT
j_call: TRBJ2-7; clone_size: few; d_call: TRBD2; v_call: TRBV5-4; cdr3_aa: CASSVGSGGPYEQYF; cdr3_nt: TGTGCCAGCAGCGTAGGAAGCGGGGGGCCCTACGAGCAGTACTTC
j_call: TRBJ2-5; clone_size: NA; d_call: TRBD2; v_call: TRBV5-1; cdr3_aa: CASSWRGEGETQYF; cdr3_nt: TGCGCCAGCAGCTGGAGAGGGGAGGGGGAGACCCAGTACTTC
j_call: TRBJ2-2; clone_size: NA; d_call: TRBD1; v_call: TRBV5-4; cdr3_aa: CASSLPGQGPTGELFF; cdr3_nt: TGTGCCAGCAGCTTACCGGGACAGGGACCCACCGGGGAGCTGTTTTTT
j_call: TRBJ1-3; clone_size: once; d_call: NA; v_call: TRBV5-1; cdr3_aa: CASSLSTGGPDTIYF; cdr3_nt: TGCGCCAGCAGCTTGTCGACAGGCGGTCCGGACACCATATATTTT
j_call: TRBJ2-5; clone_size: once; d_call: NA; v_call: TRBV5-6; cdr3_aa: CASSGGTPGGETQYF; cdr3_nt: TGTGCCAGCAGCGGAGGGACCCCCGGAGGAGAGACCCAGTACTTC
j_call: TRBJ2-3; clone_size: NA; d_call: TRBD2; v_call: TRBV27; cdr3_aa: CASSLYGTAGADTQYF; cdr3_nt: TGTGCCAGCAGTTTATACGGGACGGCGGGGGCAGATACGCAGTATTTT
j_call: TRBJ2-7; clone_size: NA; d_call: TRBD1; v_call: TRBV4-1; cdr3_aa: CASSQPGQGIYEQYF; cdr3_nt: TGCGCCAGCAGCCAACCGGGACAGGGGATCTACGAGCAGTACTTC
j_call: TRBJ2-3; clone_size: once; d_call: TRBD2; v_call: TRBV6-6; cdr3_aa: CASNPTGGADTQYF; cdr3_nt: TGTGCCAGCAATCCAACGGGGGGGGCAGATACGCAGTATTTT
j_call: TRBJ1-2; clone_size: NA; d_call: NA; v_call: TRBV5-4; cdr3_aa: CASSQPSGEVGYTF; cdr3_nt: TGTGCCAGCAGCCAACCCTCGGGGGAGGTTGGCTACACCTTC
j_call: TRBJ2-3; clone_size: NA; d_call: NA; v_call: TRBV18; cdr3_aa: CASSAGTLRTDTQYF; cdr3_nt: TGTGCCAGCTCAGCAGGGACTCTCCGGACAGATACGCAGTATTTT
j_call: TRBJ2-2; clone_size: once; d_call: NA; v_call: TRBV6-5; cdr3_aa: CASRDGTGLTGELFF; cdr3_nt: TGTGCCAGCAGAGATGGAACAGGCCTCACCGGGGAGCTGTTTTTT
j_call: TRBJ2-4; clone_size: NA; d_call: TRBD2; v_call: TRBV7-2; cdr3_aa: CASSHYREGRSPKNIQYF; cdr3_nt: TGTGCCAGCAGCCACTACCGGGAGGGGAGATCTCCCAAAAACATTCAGTACTTC
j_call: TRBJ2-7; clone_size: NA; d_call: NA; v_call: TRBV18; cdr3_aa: CASSPPPGALDEQYF; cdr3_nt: TGTGCCAGCTCACCACCCCCGGGAGCCCTGGACGAGCAGTACTTC
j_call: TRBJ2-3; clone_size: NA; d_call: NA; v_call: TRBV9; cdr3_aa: CASSVGPGGTDTQYF; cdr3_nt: TGTGCCAGCAGCGTAGGGCCAGGGGGCACAGATACGCAGTATTTT
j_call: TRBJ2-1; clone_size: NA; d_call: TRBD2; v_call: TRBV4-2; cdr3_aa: CASSQALAGNQFF; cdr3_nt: TGTGCCAGCAGCCAAGCACTAGCGGGGAACCAGTTCTTC
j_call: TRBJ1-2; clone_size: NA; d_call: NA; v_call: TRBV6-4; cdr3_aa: CASSQGLDHGGYTF; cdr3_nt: TGTGCCAGCAGCCAGGGACTAGACCACGGTGGCTACACCTTC
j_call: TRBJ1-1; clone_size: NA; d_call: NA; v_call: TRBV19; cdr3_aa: CASSIARDGTEAFF; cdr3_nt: TGTGCCAGTAGTATAGCCAGGGATGGAACTGAAGCTTTCTTT
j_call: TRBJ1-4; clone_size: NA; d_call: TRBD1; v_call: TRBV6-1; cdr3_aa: CASSEDRTGGANNEKLFF; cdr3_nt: TGTGCCAGCAGTGAAGATAGGACAGGGGGCGCGAATAATGAAAAACTGTTTTTT
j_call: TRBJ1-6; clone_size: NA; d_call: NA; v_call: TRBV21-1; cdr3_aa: CASSIPGTGSSYNSPLHF; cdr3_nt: TGTGCCAGCAGCATCCCCGGGACAGGGAGCTCCTATAATTCACCCCTCCACTTT
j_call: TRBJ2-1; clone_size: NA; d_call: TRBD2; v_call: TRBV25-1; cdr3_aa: CASSTRWGGGANEQFF; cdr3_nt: TGTGCCAGCAGTACCCGGTGGGGCGGGGGGGCGAATGAGCAGTTCTTC
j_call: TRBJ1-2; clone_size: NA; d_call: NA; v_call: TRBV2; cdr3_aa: CASSTPRSGYTF; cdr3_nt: TGTGCCAGCAGCACCCCACGGAGCGGCTACACCTTC
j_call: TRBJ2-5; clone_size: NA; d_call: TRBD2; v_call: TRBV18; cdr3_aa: CASSDTSGETQYF; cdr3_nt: TGTGCCAGCTCAGATACTAGCGGGGAGACCCAGTACTTC
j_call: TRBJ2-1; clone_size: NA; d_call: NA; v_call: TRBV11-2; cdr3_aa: CASSHAGGTYNEQFF; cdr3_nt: TGTGCCAGCAGTCATGCCGGGGGTACCTACAATGAGCAGTTCTTC
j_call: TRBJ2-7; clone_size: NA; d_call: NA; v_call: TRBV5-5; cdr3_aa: CASSLGQGEHLYEQYF; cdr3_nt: TGTGCCAGCAGCTTGGGCCAGGGCGAACATCTCTACGAGCAGTACTTC
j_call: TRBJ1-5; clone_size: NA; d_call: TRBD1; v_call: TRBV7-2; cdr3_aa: CASSLATGGVQPQHF; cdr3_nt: TGTGCCAGCAGCTTAGCTACAGGGGGCGTTCAGCCCCAGCATTTT
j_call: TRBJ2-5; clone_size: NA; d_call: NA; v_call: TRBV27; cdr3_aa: CASSQTGTRWQTQYF; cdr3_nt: TGTGCCAGCAGTCAAACCGGGACACGCTGGCAGACCCAGTACTTC
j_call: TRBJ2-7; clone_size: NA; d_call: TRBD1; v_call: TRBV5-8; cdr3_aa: CASNLWTGGKYEQYF; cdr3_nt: TGTGCCAGCAACCTTTGGACAGGGGGCAAGTACGAGCAGTACTTC
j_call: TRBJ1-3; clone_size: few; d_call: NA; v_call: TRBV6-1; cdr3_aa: CASSEMASHGNTIYF; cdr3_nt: TGTGCCAGCAGTGAAATGGCTAGTCATGGAAACACCATATATTTT
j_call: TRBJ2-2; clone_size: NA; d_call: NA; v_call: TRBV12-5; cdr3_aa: CASGLVLAGETGELFF; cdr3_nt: TGTGCTAGTGGTTTGGTTCTGGCAGGGGAAACCGGGGAGCTGTTTTTT
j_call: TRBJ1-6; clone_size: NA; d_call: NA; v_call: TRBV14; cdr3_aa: CASRRSDNSPLHF; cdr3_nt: TGTGCCAGCAGGCGATCCGATAATTCACCCCTCCACTTT
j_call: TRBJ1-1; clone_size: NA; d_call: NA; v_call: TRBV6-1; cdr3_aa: CASSDPGRGAMNTEAFF; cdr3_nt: TGTGCCAGCAGTGACCCGGGCAGGGGAGCGATGAACACTGAAGCTTTCTTT
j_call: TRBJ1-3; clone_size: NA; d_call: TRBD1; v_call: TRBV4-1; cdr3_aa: CASSQDRQGESGNTIYF; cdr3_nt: TGCGCCAGCAGCCAAGATCGTCAGGGGGAGTCTGGAAACACCATATATTTT
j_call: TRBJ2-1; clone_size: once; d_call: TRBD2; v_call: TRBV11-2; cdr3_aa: CASSLLAGTYNEQFF; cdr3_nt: TGTGCCAGCAGCCTACTAGCGGGGACCTACAATGAGCAGTTCTTC
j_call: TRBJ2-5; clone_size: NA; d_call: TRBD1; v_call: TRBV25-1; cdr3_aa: CASKGDRGEETQYF; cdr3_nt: TGTGCCAGCAAAGGGGACAGGGGTGAGGAGACCCAGTACTTC
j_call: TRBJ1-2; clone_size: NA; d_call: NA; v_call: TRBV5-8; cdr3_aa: CASILGVVRAGYGYTF; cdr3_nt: TGTGCCAGCATCCTCGGTGTGGTCAGGGCTGGCTATGGCTACACCTTC
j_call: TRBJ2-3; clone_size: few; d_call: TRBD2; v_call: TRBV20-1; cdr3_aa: CSASGRGAFTDTQYF; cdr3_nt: TGCAGTGCTAGTGGGCGGGGGGCGTTCACAGATACGCAGTATTTT
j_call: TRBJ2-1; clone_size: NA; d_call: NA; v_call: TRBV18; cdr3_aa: CASSPLLNEQFF; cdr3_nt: TGTGCCAGCTCACCCCTATTGAATGAGCAGTTCTTC
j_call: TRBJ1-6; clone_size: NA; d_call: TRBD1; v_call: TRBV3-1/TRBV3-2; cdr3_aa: CASSKGQGSFSPLHF; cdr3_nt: TGTGCCAGCAGCAAGGGACAGGGAAGCTTTTCACCCCTCCACTTT
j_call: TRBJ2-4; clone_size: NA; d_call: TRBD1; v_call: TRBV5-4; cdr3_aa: CASSGLTGDKNIQYF; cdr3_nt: TGTGCCAGCAGCGGCCTGACAGGGGACAAAAACATTCAGTACTTC
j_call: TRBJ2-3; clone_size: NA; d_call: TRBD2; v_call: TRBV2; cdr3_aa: CASRGSRGVTDTQYF; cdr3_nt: TGTGCCAGCAGAGGCTCGCGGGGGGTCACAGATACGCAGTATTTT
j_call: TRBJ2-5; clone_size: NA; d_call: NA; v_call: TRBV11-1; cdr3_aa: CASSQAPGETQYF; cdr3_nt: TGTGCCAGCAGTCAAGCCCCGGGAGAGACCCAGTACTTC